This record concerns one T cell receptor beta chain sequence. What it binds is unknown. Library construction for TCR beta used iRepertoire HTBI primers and Arm-PCR of CDR3 regions. In TCRdb, the multiplex PCR reads were re-called with MiXCR into one record per CDR3 protein. The sample lists hundreds of thousands of distinct CDR3 sequences; around 30% were seen once. This record comes from a study of regulatory T cells in long-lasting Graves disease. The overall study: Persistent Graves' disease required over 5 years of antithyroid drugs and positive TSH receptor antibodies.

J lost 2 bases, V lost 7 bases, and 8 bases had no gene match. The CDR3 covers 15 residues. The germline V gene encodes CDR1 SGHRS and CDR2 YFSETQ. Regarding the study as a whole: It was in persistent disease that TRBV28, TRBJ1-2 and TRBJ2-5 were favored. Persistent Graves' patients showed reduced TCR diversity versus newly diagnosed patients. New patients shared 970 or so public clonotypes, and persistent patients shared more, with 2,741.

The time point is: persistent/refractory GD, antithyroid drugs over 5 years with positive TRAb. RNA from PBMCs was the source of the TCR library. Sequences were derived from peripheral blood mononuclear cells (PBMCs), sampled when the disease was refractory, from a patient treated with antithyroid drugs. This clonotype originated in a female donor with Graves disease. V and J are TRBV5-1 and TRBJ1-1; 10 bases are shared with TRBD1. The CDR3: CASAGTGAINTEAFF. The CDR3, as DNA: TGCGCCAGCGCCGGGACAGGGGCTATTAACACTGAAGCTTTCTTT.